One and the same sample provided the 31 T cell receptor beta chains below, sequenced in a study of OX40 agonist ivuxolimab in advanced cancers. The repertoire was sequenced with immunoSEQ multiplex PCR; TCRdb's copy has only in-frame clones and lacks some. The sample carries about 94,000 clones, around 90% recorded once. Sequenced here: CD4+ or CD8+ T cells sorted from blood, sampled in a trial of the OX40 agonist ivuxolimab. Receptors were obtained from an adult with an advanced solid tumor such as melanoma, head and neck, liver or kidney cancer.

This chain joins TRBV6-1 and TRBJ1-1; D gene unclear. This CDR3 has 13 amino acids. Per germline, CDR1 MNHNS and CDR2 SASEGT. V dropped 8 bases and J dropped 1 base, with 11 bases sitting between them. Here the CDR3 DNA reads TGTGCCAGCTCGCCTTGGGGGAACACTGAAGCTTTCTTT. Its translation is CASSPWGNTEAFF.

This chain joins TRBV9 and TRBJ2-2; D gene ambiguous. V lost 0 bases, J lost 4 bases, and 16 bases lay in between. The CDR3 length is 17 residues. In germline, CDR1 is SGDLS, CDR2 YYNGEE. CDR3 sequence: CASSVESWPTLTGELFF. The CDR3 DNA follows: TGTGCCAGCAGCGTAGAAAGTTGGCCCACGCTCACCGGGGAGCTGTTTTTT.

The DNA for the CDR3 is TGTGCCAGCAGCTCCTTGCTCGGACGGAGTGGCTACACCTTC. As protein: CASSSLLGRSGYTF. The chain uses TRBV5-6 and TRBJ1-2; no definite D call. V gave up 3 bases and J gave up 7 bases, with 16 bases separating them. The V gene's germline CDR1 is SGHDT and CDR2 YYEEEE. The length of the CDR3 is 14 residues.

CDR3 nucleotide sequence: TGCGCCAGCAGCCAAGGACTAGCGCGATCCTACGAGCAGTACTTC. Its protein product is CASSQGLARSYEQYF. The rearrangement uses TRBV4-1 and TRBJ2-7, with 8 nucleotides matching TRBD2. The germline V gene has CDR1 MGHRA and CDR2 YSYEKL. The CDR3 runs 15 residues. The ends lost 1 base at V and 1 base at J; junction bases unmatched: 3.

The V call is TRBV4-3, the J call TRBJ1-3; a weak D match, TRBD1 (5 bases). CDR1 is LGHNA, CDR2 YSLEER, per germline. V was clipped by 0 bases and J by 2 bases, with 8 bases between them. This CDR3 has 15 residues. DNA of the CDR3: TGCGCCAGCAGCCAAGACCCAGGGACTGGAAACACCATATATTTT. Translated, it gives CASSQDPGTGNTIYF.

The chain uses TRBV4-1 and TRBJ2-6; D is ambiguous. Germline CDR1 and CDR2: MGHRA and YSYEKL. V was pared by 1 base and J by 4 bases, with 5 bases between. The CDR3 contains 14 residues. The CDR3 region is CASSQVTGANVLTF. The CDR3 region has the DNA TGCGCCAGCAGCCAAGTTACCGGGGCCAACGTCCTGACTTTC.

The chain uses TRBV6-6 and TRBJ2-7, with D possibly being TRBD1 (5 bases). The CDR3 totals 12 residues. Germline V CDR1 and CDR2: MNHNY, SVGAGI (reference sequence). Between the trimmed V and J ends, which lost 6 bases and 4 bases, there was a span of 10 bases. CDR3 region: CASSSDRYEQYF. The CDR3 nucleotides are TGTGCCAGCAGCAGCGACAGATACGAGCAGTACTTC.

The chain carries TRBV2 and TRBJ2-7; 8 bases agree with TRBD2. Looked up from germline, CDR1 is SNHLY and CDR2 is FYNNEI. Trimming at V came to 9 bases and at J to 1 base, leaving 5 bases not matched to a gene. CDR3 length: 13 amino acids. CDR3 sequence (DNA): TGTGCCAGGGCGGGGGGACCATCCTACGAGCAGTACTTC. Its protein is CARAGGPSYEQYF.

V usage is TRBV4-2 and J usage is TRBJ2-1; no definite D call. Germline CDR1 LGHNA, CDR2 YNFKEQ. V lost 5 bases, J lost 0 bases, and 20 bases lay in between. CDR3 length equals 18 residues. The CDR3 DNA is TGTGCCAGCAGCAACCGACCCCCCAGTTCAAGCTCCTACAATGAGCAGTTCTTC. As protein: CASSNRPPSSSSYNEQFF.

This clone was seen more than once but under ten times. The V and J genes are TRBV4-2 and TRBJ2-7; D assignment may be TRBD1 or TRBD2 (6 bases each). Germline V gene data show CDR1 as LGHNA and CDR2 as YNFKEQ. The V end was cut by 4 bases, the J end by 3 bases, with 22 bases between. This CDR3 is 17 amino acids long. The CDR3 DNA reads TGTGCCAGCAGCCCTGGTCTACGGGGGCGAAAAGGCTACGAGCAGTACTTC. Amino acids: CASSPGLRGRKGYEQYF.

The CDR3 loop is CASSLVSLQREQYF. The CDR3 nucleotides read TGTGCCAGCAGCTTAGTTAGTCTTCAGCGGGAGCAGTACTTC. V usage is TRBV11-2 and J usage is TRBJ2-7; the D gene is possibly TRBD2 (5 bases). Germline CDR1 and CDR2: SGHAT and FQNNGV. CDR3 length: 14 amino acids. Trimming took off 1 base at V and 7 bases at J, with 14 bases between the two ends.

The V gene is TRBV7-9, the J gene TRBJ1-4; D unresolved. CDR3 size: 13 residues. Germline V gene lookup returns CDR1 SEHNR and CDR2 FQNEAQ (reference sequence). V lost 1 base, J lost 13 bases, and 13 bases lay in between. The CDR3 sequence is CASSLEGRVGLFF. CDR3 in DNA: TGTGCCAGCAGCTTAGAGGGCCGTGTGGGACTGTTTTTT. Together with reference TRBV7-9 and TRBJ1-4, the CDR3 gives the full variable domain: DTGVSQNPRHKITKRGQNVTFRCDPISEHNRLYWYRQTLGQGPEFLTYFQNEAQLEKSRLLSDRFSAERPKGSFSTLEIQRTEQGDSAMYLCASSLEGRVGLFFGSGTQLSVL.

V gene TRBV5-1 combines with J gene TRBJ2-3; TRBD1 matches 8 bases. The CDR3 consists of 15 residues. Trimming removed 4 bases from V and 3 bases from J; junction bases left unmatched: 7. Germline V gives CDR1 SGHRS, CDR2 YFSETQ. CDR3 protein: CASSHQRQGTDTQYF. The CDR3 bases are TGCGCCAGCAGCCATCAACGACAGGGGACAGATACGCAGTATTTT. The complete variable domain, with remaining parts taken from reference TRBV5-1 and TRBJ2-3, reads KAGVTQTPRYLIKTRGQQVTLSCSPISGHRSVSWYQQTPGQGLQFLFEYFSETQRNKGNFPGRFSGRQFSNSRSEMNVSTLELGDSALYLCASSHQRQGTDTQYFGPGTRLTVL.

The V and J genes are TRBV2 and TRBJ1-2; a possible D gene is TRBD1 (5 bases). Germline V gives CDR1 SNHLY, CDR2 FYNNEI. This CDR3 is 19 amino acids long. V was trimmed by 6 bases and J by 0 bases, leaving 26 bases between them. The CDR3 nucleotides are TGTGCCAGCAGCCCCCGGGACCGATTTTTCCCACAAGCTAACTATGGCTACACCTTC. The encoded protein is CASSPRDRFFPQANYGYTF. The variable domain in full, with the rest retrieved from reference TRBV2 and TRBJ1-2, is EPEVTQTPSHQVTQMGQEVILRCVPISNHLYFYWYRQILGQKVEFLVSFYNNEISEKSEIFDDQFSVERPDGSNFTLKIRSTKLEDSAMYFCASSPRDRFFPQANYGYTFGSGTRLTVV.

The rearrangement uses TRBV7-2 and TRBJ1-2, with TRBD1 identical over 7 bases. The germline CDR1 and CDR2 sequences are SGHTA and FQGNSA. This CDR3 comprises 15 residues. V was pared by 6 bases and J by 5 bases, with 12 bases of the junction left unmatched. CDR3 in DNA: TGTGCCAGCAGTTCCGACAGGGCCGGGGCTTATGGCTACACCTTC. Translating gives CASSSDRAGAYGYTF.

Here the CDR3 DNA reads TGTGCCAGCAGCTTGGGGAGCGGGGGGTACACAGATACGCAGTATTTT. This codes for CASSLGSGGYTDTQYF. The V gene is TRBV5-4, the J gene TRBJ2-3, with 9 bases aligning to TRBD2. The germline V gene encodes CDR1 SGHNT and CDR2 YYREEE (reference sequence). The CDR3 totals 16 residues. Trimming cost V 0 bases and J 2 bases; bases outside gene matches: 4.

The chain employs TRBV6-1 and TRBJ1-1; D unclear. This CDR3 is built from 11 residues. CDR1 is MNHNS and CDR2 is SASEGT in the germline V gene. CDR3 protein: CTPIPNTEAFF. The DNA for the CDR3 is TGTACACCCATACCGAACACTGAAGCTTTCTTT.

The chain employs TRBV2 and TRBJ2-1; 11 positions match TRBD2. V dropped 7 bases and J dropped 2; count of bases not matched to a gene: 7. The CDR3 totals 16 residues. CDR1 is SNHLY and CDR2 is FYNNEI in the germline V gene. Here the CDR3 DNA reads TGTGCCAGCAAGTCGACTAGCGGGGCCCCCTACAATGAGCAGTTCTTC. It is translated as CASKSTSGAPYNEQFF.

This clone was detected a few times. CDR3 bases: TGTGCCACCAGCAGTTATTTGGGGGAGCAGTACTTC. It yields the protein CATSSYLGEQYF. This chain uses TRBV15 with TRBJ2-7; D is undetermined. There are 12 residues in the CDR3. Looked up from germline, CDR1 is LNHNV and CDR2 is YYDKDF (reference sequence). V was pared by 3 bases and J by 7 bases, with 10 bases between.

CDR3 loop: CASSRAQGAPAGELFF. The CDR3 nucleotides read TGTGCCAGCAGCAGGGCCCAGGGGGCGCCCGCCGGGGAGCTGTTTTTT. This chain connects TRBV5-8 to TRBJ2-2; TRBD1 matches 8 bases. Germline-derived CDR1 and CDR2 are SGHTS and YDEGEE. This CDR3 is 16 amino acids long. Losses at the gene ends were 4 bases for V and 6 bases for J; bases not matched to a gene: 11.

This clone was observed a handful of times. The chain combines TRBV18 with TRBJ1-6, with TRBD1 as a possible D gene (5 bases). The length of the CDR3 is 17 residues. From germline, CDR1 is KGHSH and CDR2 LQKENI. Trimming shortened V by 5 bases and J by 0 bases, and 14 bases separated the two germline ends. The CDR3: CASSTESGSSYNSPLHF. In DNA form, the CDR3 reads TGTGCCAGCTCAACAGAATCAGGGAGCTCCTATAATTCACCCCTCCACTTT. Variable domain in full (rest from reference TRBV18 and TRBJ1-6): NAGVMQNPRHLVRRRGQEARLRCSPMKGHSHVYWYRQLPEEGLKFMVYLQKENIIDESGMPKERFSAEFPKEGPSILRIQQVVRGDSAAYFCASSTESGSSYNSPLHFGNGTRLTVT.

The rearrangement uses TRBV9 and TRBJ2-1, with a tentative D call TRBD2 (5 bases). Trimming pared 2 bases from V and 3 bases from J, leaving 9 bases between. CDR3 size: 14 residues. The V gene's germline CDR1 is SGDLS and CDR2 YYNGEE. CDR3 amino acids: CASSVRADYNEQFF. CDR3 DNA: TGTGCCAGCAGCGTCCGAGCGGACTACAATGAGCAGTTCTTC.

This chain uses TRBV5-6 with TRBJ2-5; 9 nucleotides agree with TRBD2. The CDR3 has 18 amino acids. Germline V gene sequence: CDR1 SGHDT, CDR2 YYEEEE. The junction had 10 bases not matched to a gene; V was cut back by 1 base and J by 0 bases. In DNA form, the CDR3 reads TGTGCCAGCAGCTTGAGCCTTTGGCGGGGGGGGAACCAAGAGACCCAGTACTTC. Encoded protein: CASSLSLWRGGNQETQYF.

The V and J genes are TRBV10-3 and TRBJ2-1, with a weak D call TRBD1 (5 bases). V was clipped by 2 bases and J by 2 bases, with 13 bases between them. The germline V gene has CDR1 ENHRY and CDR2 SYGVKD. This CDR3 has 16 amino acids. The CDR3 DNA sequence: TGTGCCATCAGTGAGCCTCAAGACAGTCCCTACAATGAGCAGTTCTTC. This gives the protein CAISEPQDSPYNEQFF.

The genes are TRBV11-2 and TRBJ2-5, with D possibly matching TRBD2 (7 bases). Germline assignment: CDR1 SGHAT and CDR2 FQNNGV. Trimming left V 7 bases short and J 5 bases short, with 23 bases between. The CDR3 is made up of 16 amino acids. CDR3 coding DNA: TGTGCCAGCAAAACTGACCGGGGGGCCCTTGGGGAGACCCAGTACTTC. Its translation: CASKTDRGALGETQYF.

The chain uses TRBV6-6 and TRBJ1-2; D not resolved. This CDR3 is 11 amino acids long. V shed 7 bases and J shed 8 bases, with 11 bases lying between them. The germline CDR1 and CDR2 sequences are MNHNY and SVGAGI (reference sequence). Written as DNA, the CDR3 is TGTGCCAGCAACCTGGGTAACGGCTACACCTTC. Encoded protein: CASNLGNGYTF.

The rearrangement joins TRBV2 to TRBJ1-2, with 9 bases fitting TRBD1. The CDR3 sequence is 15 residues long. The germline V gene encodes CDR1 SNHLY and CDR2 FYNNEI. V shed 7 bases, J shed 8 bases, and the junction held 14 bases outside the gene matches. The CDR3 DNA sequence: TGTGCCAGCATGACAGGGACAGGGAGCCGCGTCGGCTACACCTTC. Protein: CASMTGTGSRVGYTF.

The chain couples TRBV6-5 to TRBJ2-7; the match to TRBD1 covers 8 bases. The CDR3 is 15 residues long. Germline V lookup: CDR1 MNHEY, CDR2 SVGAGI. The V gene end was trimmed by 6 bases and the J gene end by 6 bases; junction bases not matched to a gene: 13. The CDR3 protein is CASSQTGTGGLEQYF. CDR3 in DNA: TGTGCCAGCAGCCAAACGGGGACAGGAGGACTCGAGCAGTACTTC.

V and J are TRBV6-6 and TRBJ1-3; TRBD1 might be the D (5 bases). Looked up from germline, CDR1 is MNHNY and CDR2 is SVGAGI (reference sequence). The CDR3 runs 15 residues. V was clipped by 0 bases and J by 8 bases, with 14 bases between them. CDR3 DNA: TGTGCCAGCAGTTACTCAGCAGGGAAGGTTGACACCATATATTTT. Protein product: CASSYSAGKVDTIYF.

This clone was seen more than once but under ten times. The gene calls are TRBV5-4 and TRBJ2-7; TRBD1 matches 7 bases. CDR3 length equals 14 residues. Unmatched junction bases numbered 4, after V lost 4 bases and J lost 0 bases. The germline V gene encodes CDR1 SGHNT and CDR2 YYREEE (reference sequence). Here the CDR3 DNA reads TGTGCCAGCAGCGTACAGGGGAACTCCTACGAGCAGTACTTC. Translation gives CASSVQGNSYEQYF. The entire variable domain, with the rest obtained from reference TRBV5-4 and TRBJ2-7, is as follows: ETGVTQSPTHLIKTRGQQVTLRCSSQSGHNTVSWYQQALGQGPQFIFQYYREEENGRGNFPPRFSGLQFPNYSSELNVNALELDDSALYLCASSVQGNSYEQYFGPGTRLTVT.

V gene TRBV5-1 combines with J gene TRBJ2-6; the D gene is possibly TRBD1 (6 bases). This CDR3 region has 19 residues. V was pared by 4 bases and J by 0 bases, with 20 bases between. Germline V lookup: CDR1 SGHRS, CDR2 YFSETQ. The CDR3 coding sequence is TGCGCCAGCAGCCGGACAGCCCTACGCACCTTCTCTGGGGCCAACGTCCTGACTTTC. This codes for CASSRTALRTFSGANVLTF.